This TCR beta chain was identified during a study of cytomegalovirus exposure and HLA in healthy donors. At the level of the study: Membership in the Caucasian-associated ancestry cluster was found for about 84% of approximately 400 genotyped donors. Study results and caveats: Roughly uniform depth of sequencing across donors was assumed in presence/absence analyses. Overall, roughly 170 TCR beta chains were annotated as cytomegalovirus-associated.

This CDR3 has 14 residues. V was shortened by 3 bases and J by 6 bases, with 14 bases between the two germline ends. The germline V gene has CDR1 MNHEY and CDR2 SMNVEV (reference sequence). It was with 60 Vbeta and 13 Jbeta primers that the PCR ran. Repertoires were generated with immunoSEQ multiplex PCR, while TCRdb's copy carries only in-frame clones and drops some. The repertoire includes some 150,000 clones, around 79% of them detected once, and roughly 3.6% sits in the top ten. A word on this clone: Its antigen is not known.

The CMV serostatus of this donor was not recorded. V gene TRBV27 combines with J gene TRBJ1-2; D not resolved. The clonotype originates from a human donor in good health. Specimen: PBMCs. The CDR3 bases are TGTGCCAGCAGTTTGGGAGGGAGTGGGAATGGCTACACCTTC. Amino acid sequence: CASSLGGSGNGYTF.